Presented here are 5 T cell receptor beta chains from one specimen sequenced in a study of cytomegalovirus exposure and HLA in healthy donors. PCR amplification relied on 60 Vbeta primers (plus 13 Jbeta primers). Repertoires were generated with immunoSEQ multiplex PCR, while TCRdb's copy carries only in-frame clones and drops some. The sample has over 95,000 clones, approximately 80% seen once. Sequencing was performed on PBMCs. Source of these receptors: a man aged 40-50 years in good health and CMV-seropositive.

V usage is TRBV28 and J usage is TRBJ1-5; possibly TRBD1 for D (6 bases). Germline assignment: CDR1 MDHEN and CDR2 SYDVKM. The CDR3 spans 14 residues. Trimming left V 6 bases short and J 5 bases short, with 14 bases between. CDR3: CASRPGESYQPQHF. CDR3 coding DNA: TGTGCCAGCAGACCAGGGGAATCTTATCAGCCCCAGCATTTT. Complete variable domain (other parts from reference TRBV28 and TRBJ1-5): DVKVTQSSRYLVKRTGEKVFLECVQDMDHENMFWYRQDPGLGLRLIYFSYDVKMKEKGDIPEGYSVSREKKERFSLILESASTNQTSMYLCASRPGESYQPQHFGDGTRLSIL.

The rearrangement joins TRBV18 to TRBJ1-2; TRBD1 might be the D (6 bases). The CDR3 runs to 14 residues. Germline lookup yields CDR1 KGHSH and CDR2 LQKENI. V was shortened by 1 base and J by 6 bases, with 12 bases between the two germline ends. CDR3 region: CASSPRGRQDGYTF. The CDR3 region has the DNA TGTGCCAGCTCACCACGAGGAAGACAGGATGGCTACACCTTC.

This clone was picked up one time. The chain joins TRBV6-5 to TRBJ1-5; D ambiguous. Germline CDR1 is MNHEY and CDR2 is SVGAGI. This CDR3 has 15 amino acids. Deletions cut 0 bases from V and 1 base from J, with 7 bases between. CDR3 coding DNA: TGTGCCAGCAGTTACTCGTCCCGGAGCAATCAGCCCCAGCATTTT. Translation: CASSYSSRSNQPQHF.

The chain employs TRBV27 and TRBJ2-7; 8 nucleotides line up with TRBD1. This CDR3 region has 14 residues. CDR1 is MNHEY, CDR2 SMNVEV, per germline (reference sequence). V lost 3 bases and J lost 7; bases outside the gene matches: 8. This CDR3 reads CASSFGQGLGEQYF. CDR3 bases: TGTGCCAGCAGTTTTGGACAGGGTCTGGGGGAGCAGTACTTC.

This clone was observed a handful of times. The CDR3 coding sequence is TGTGCCAGCAGTTACTCGGGGGGGGACGGCAATCAGCCCCAGCATTTT. Translation gives CASSYSGGDGNQPQHF. The gene calls are TRBV6-5 and TRBJ1-5; D may be TRBD1 (5 bases). Germline V gives CDR1 MNHEY, CDR2 SVGAGI. Trimming left V 0 bases short and J 2 bases short, with 11 bases between. The CDR3 covers 16 residues.